This T cell receptor (beta chain) was profiled in a study of human T cells and chemical hapten exposure. The wider study: The patients, most of them female, presented with alopecia areata, totalis or universalis.

The V and J ends lost 0 bases and 2 bases, in that order; junction bases with no gene match: 0. The CDR3 contains 14 residues. In germline, CDR1 is LGHNA, CDR2 YSLEER. TCRdb independently ran MiXCR on the RACE reads; one entry per CDR3 protein. The sample has some 80,000 distinct CDR3 sequences; around a tenth are singletons. Regarding time point: patch test 2, 6 weeks after DPC sensitization. Treatment indicated: therapeutic diphenylcyclopropenone sensitization with weekly scalp DPC. The sample here was whole blood, taken in connection with sensitization to the hapten diphenylcyclopropenone (DPC). The rearrangement joins TRBV4-3 to TRBJ2-7; 8 nucleotides match TRBD1. This TCR derives from a man between 18 and 29 years old with alopecia areata. Some clones in this sample may be carry-over from other donors' samples. CDR3 coding DNA: TGCGCCAGCAGCCAAGACAGGGGGCCCTACGAGCAGTACGTC. As protein: CASSQDRGPYEQYV.